Listed below are T cell receptor beta chains from one sample, sequenced in a study of OX40 agonist ivuxolimab in advanced cancers. The table came from immunoSEQ multiplex PCR; TCRdb's copy has only in-frame clones and leaves some out. Of 75,000 to 95,000 clones in the sample, less than 90% are singletons; the top ten hold less than 4%. This sample comprised CD4+ or CD8+ T cells sorted from blood, obtained in a trial of the OX40 agonist ivuxolimab. The receptor set was obtained from an adult with an advanced solid tumor such as melanoma, head and neck, liver or kidney cancer. Both conserved end residues are trimmed from each CDR3.

TRBV21-1	ASSSPTCNEQF
TRBV5-4	ASSTGTSRYEQY
TRBV30	AWKAFFSTEAF
TRBV9	ASSVQEIGTQY
TRBV7-7	ASSLSFIGTGVRWTGELF
TRBV4-3	ASSQVGNARRAF
TRBV11-1	ASSLPTSGSREQF
TRBV7-2	ASSSGLAGNIQY
TRBV6-5	ASRRAPDTQY
TRBV30	AWSGQSGGGYT
TRBV15	ATRPPGGASNTGELF
TRBV30	TWSAPGQGRQPQH
TRBV6-4	ASSDCGGDRQNQPQH